The 32 T cell receptor beta chains in this list originate from one sample, sequenced in a study of shared clonotypes between healthy human individuals. The protocol was immunoSEQ multiplex PCR, while the TCRdb copy is restricted to in-frame clones and leaves out a portion. The sample lists over 400,000 clones, more than 65% occurring once. Input material: PBMCs. Receptor source: a woman in her thirties or forties in good health. Some clones in this sample may be carry-over from other donors' samples.

Remarks on this clone: This CDR3 is also generated by other DNA sequences in the sample. This rearrangement joins TRBV18 to TRBJ1-1, with D unclear. V was trimmed by 4 bases and J by 1 base, leaving 7 bases between them. This CDR3 is built from 13 residues. The germline V gene has CDR1 KGHSH and CDR2 LQKENI. CDR3 loop: CASSLQANTEAFF. CDR3 nucleotides: TGTGCCAGCTCACTTCAAGCGAACACTGAAGCTTTCTTT. Drawing the rest from reference TRBV18 and TRBJ1-1, the complete variable domain is NAGVMQNPRHLVRRRGQEARLRCSPMKGHSHVYWYRQLPEEGLKFMVYLQKENIIDESGMPKERFSAEFPKEGPSILRIQQVVRGDSAAYFCASSLQANTEAFFGQGTRLTVV.

The V gene is TRBV6-5, the J gene TRBJ2-7; D is possibly TRBD2 (7 bases). The germline gives CDR1 MNHEY, CDR2 SVGAGI. Trimming pared 0 bases from V and 2 bases from J, leaving 14 bases between. This CDR3 contains 16 residues. The CDR3 is CASSYSHRGATYEQYF. The CDR3 DNA reads as TGTGCCAGCAGTTACTCCCATCGGGGGGCAACCTACGAGCAGTACTTC.

With respect to this clone: A clone one base away is much larger, so this may be a read error. The chain uses TRBV18 and TRBJ2-5; D unresolved. The CDR3 length is 13 residues. The germline CDR1 and CDR2 sequences are KGHSH and LQKENI. The V end was cut by 5 bases, the J end by 0 bases, with 7 bases between. In DNA, the CDR3 is TGTGCCAGCTCATACGGGTACCAAGAGACCCAGTACTTC. Its protein is CASSYGYQETQYF.

The chain carries TRBV13 and TRBJ1-1, with D possibly being TRBD1 (6 bases). CDR3 length: 17 residues. V was trimmed by 4 bases and J by 1 base, leaving 19 bases between them. Germline V gene lookup returns CDR1 PRHDT and CDR2 FYEKMQ (reference sequence). CDR3 coding DNA: TGTGCCAGCAGCTCGCCTCCGGGACAACAACCGAACACTGAAGCTTTCTTT. Its translation is CASSSPPGQQPNTEAFF.

The chain uses TRBV5-3 and TRBJ2-2; possibly TRBD2 for D (6 bases). TRBV5-3 carries the ORF label, with uncertain function. With 2 bases removed from V and 4 bases from J, the gap between germline ends came to 15 bases. CDR3 length: 16 amino acids. CDR3 protein: CARSFRLGRRTGELFF. The CDR3 DNA follows: TGTGCCAGAAGCTTTCGTCTGGGGAGGCGCACCGGGGAGCTGTTTTTT.

With regard to this clone: Given a far larger clone just one base away, this is likely a sequencing read error. The chain recombines TRBV6-1 with TRBJ1-5, with 8 bases aligning to TRBD1. Germline V gene sequence: CDR1 MNHNS, CDR2 SASEGT. The CDR3 spans 14 residues. V was clipped by 6 bases and J by 5 bases; unmatched bases: 6. The DNA of the CDR3 is TGTGCCAGCAGGCCAGGGGGCGTGGATCAGCCCCAGCATTTT. It translates to CASRPGGVDQPQHF.

The gene calls are TRBV28 and TRBJ1-1; the match to TRBD1 covers 7 bases. Germline V gene sequence: CDR1 MDHEN, CDR2 SYDVKM. CDR3 size: 12 residues. V was pared by 6 bases and J by 10 bases, with 8 bases of the junction left unmatched. The CDR3 DNA sequence: TGTGCCAGCAGCCTTCGACAGGGCTTAGCTTTCTTT. This sequence encodes CASSLRQGLAFF.

The chain uses TRBV7-5 and TRBJ2-7; the listed D gene, TRBD1, was not tested against the DNA. TRBV7-5 is a recognized pseudogene. The CDR3 runs to 18 residues. The CDR3 DNA is TGTGTCAGAAGCTTAGTTCTTTTCGCAGGGTTAGCAACCTACGAGCAGTACTTC. Its protein is CVRSLVLFAGLATYEQYF.

J is TRBJ1-1 and V is TRBV21-1. TRBV21-1 is annotated as a pseudogene. The CDR3 totals 15 residues. The CDR3 sequence: CASSKHRGLNTEAFF. DNA for the CDR3: TGTGCCAGCAGCAAACATAGAGGCCTGAACACTGAAGCTTTCTTT.

This clone was seen once. V is TRBV4-1 and J is TRBJ1-5, with D hard to call. This CDR3 contains 15 residues. With 1 base removed from V and 6 bases from J, the gap between germline ends came to 13 bases. Germline CDR1 is MGHRA and CDR2 is YSYEKL. The CDR3 sequence: CASSQGGTRSQPQHF. As DNA, the CDR3 is TGCGCCAGCAGCCAAGGGGGTACGCGGAGTCAGCCCCAGCATTTT.

Note on this clone: This probably arose from a read error, given a far larger clone one base away. Distinct nucleotide sequences in the sample also encode this CDR3. The V and J genes are TRBV11-2 and TRBJ2-7; 7 bases are a match to TRBD1. Losses at the gene ends were 5 bases for V and 3 bases for J; bases not matched to a gene: 10. The CDR3 length is 15 residues. The germline CDR1 and CDR2 sequences are SGHAT and FQNNGV. The CDR3 nucleotides are TGTGCCAGCAGCCAAGTTAGGGGGCGTAGCTACGAGCAGTACTTC. Translation gives CASSQVRGRSYEQYF.

The count of this clone is one. CDR3 DNA: TGTGCCAGCAGCGTAGAGAGCGGGAGCTCGTTTGACGAGCAGTACTTC. Translation gives CASSVESGSSFDEQYF. The chain is built from TRBV9 and TRBJ2-7, with TRBD2 identical over 8 bases. Germline V gene lookup returns CDR1 SGDLS and CDR2 YYNGEE. J was trimmed by 5 bases and V by 0 bases; bases with no gene match: 10. The CDR3 covers 16 residues.

The chain is built from TRBV7-2 and TRBJ2-7; perhaps D is TRBD1 or TRBD2 (5 bases each). The CDR3 totals 15 residues. Trimming removed 3 bases at V and 2 bases at J, with 14 bases between. In germline, CDR1 is SGHTA, CDR2 FQGNSA. The CDR3 DNA is TGTGCCAGCAGCTTGGGGACGGCATCGACCTACGAGCAGTACTTC. As protein: CASSLGTASTYEQYF.

The CDR3 loop is CSVDLDKSNQPQHF. CDR3 sequence (DNA): TGCAGCGTTGACCTCGACAAGTCCAATCAGCCCCAGCATTTT. The chain links TRBV29-1 to TRBJ1-5; no reliable D call. Germline lookup yields CDR1 SQVTM and CDR2 ANQGSEA. V was trimmed by 3 bases and J by 3 bases, leaving 12 bases between them. There are 14 residues in the CDR3.

The V and J genes are TRBV6-1 and TRBJ1-2; D ambiguous. V was shortened by 1 base and J by 2 bases, with 11 bases between the two germline ends. Germline assignment: CDR1 MNHNS and CDR2 SASEGT. The CDR3 sequence is 15 residues long. Written as DNA, the CDR3 is TGTGCCAGCAGTGAAGTCTGGGCTGGGAACTATGGCTACACCTTC. This translates into CASSEVWAGNYGYTF.

The gene calls are TRBV9 and TRBJ1-2, with 7 nucleotides matching TRBD1. Germline lookup yields CDR1 SGDLS and CDR2 YYNGEE. This CDR3 is 14 amino acids long. V lost 0 bases and J lost 5; bases outside the gene matches: 4. CDR3 sequence (DNA): TGTGCCAGCAGCGTAGGAGGGACAGCGTATGGCTACACCTTC. It specifies CASSVGGTAYGYTF.

The V call is TRBV4-3, the J call TRBJ1-2; TRBD1 agrees at 10 bases. CDR1 and CDR2 from the germline V gene are LGHNA and YSLEER. The CDR3 contains 21 residues. Trimming took 2 bases from V and 4 from J; bases not matched to a gene: 22. The CDR3 sequence: CASSQNPYSTSGQGDFYGYTF. Here the CDR3 DNA reads TGCGCCAGCAGCCAAAACCCGTATTCTACTTCTGGACAGGGGGACTTCTATGGCTACACCTTC.

The chain employs TRBV11-2 and TRBJ2-7, with D tentatively TRBD2 (5 bases). The germline gives CDR1 SGHAT, CDR2 FQNNGV. The CDR3 is made up of 13 amino acids. Trimming took off 7 bases at V and 7 bases at J, with 17 bases between the two ends. This CDR3 reads CASIVTGSGEQYF. In nucleotides, the CDR3 is TGTGCCAGCATCGTCACGGGATCTGGGGAGCAGTACTTC.

The chain links TRBV4-2 to TRBJ2-5, with D possibly matching TRBD2 (6 bases). This CDR3 spans 14 amino acids. Germline V gene lookup returns CDR1 LGHNA and CDR2 YNFKEQ. The V end was cut by 3 bases, the J end by 5 bases, with 13 bases between. CDR3 protein: CASSQERLAETQYF. For the CDR3, the DNA is TGTGCCAGCAGCCAGGAGAGGCTAGCGGAGACCCAGTACTTC.

The chain couples TRBV5-6 to TRBJ2-1; no clear D gene. The ends were cut back, 4 bases at V and 4 bases at J, with 6 bases in the middle. This CDR3 is built from 12 residues. CDR1 SGHDT and CDR2 YYEEEE come from the germline V gene. CDR3 coding DNA: TGTGCCAGCAGCCCTGGGTACAATGAGCAGTTCTTC. It translates to CASSPGYNEQFF.

The chain combines TRBV7-9 with TRBJ2-1; D is unresolved. From germline, CDR1 is SEHNR and CDR2 FQNEAQ (reference sequence). The CDR3 extends over 15 amino acids. V gave up 0 bases and J gave up 5 bases, with 11 bases separating them. The chain's CDR3 is CASSLANGFNNEQFF. CDR3 nucleotides: TGTGCCAGCAGCTTAGCAAACGGTTTTAACAATGAGCAGTTCTTC.

The gene calls are TRBV28 and TRBJ2-7; 11 bases line up with TRBD2. V shed 2 bases, J shed 5 bases, and the junction held 5 bases outside the gene matches. From germline, CDR1 is MDHEN and CDR2 SYDVKM. CDR3 length: 15 amino acids. CDR3 loop: CASSLLSGRAHEQYF. CDR3 coding DNA: TGTGCCAGCAGTTTACTTAGCGGGAGGGCCCACGAGCAGTACTTC.

This chain connects TRBV5-4 to TRBJ1-1; D might be TRBD1 (6 bases). Trimming left V 2 bases short and J 4 bases short, with 15 bases between. The CDR3 loop spans 15 amino acids. Looked up from germline, CDR1 is SGHNT and CDR2 is YYREEE (reference sequence). CDR3 in DNA: TGTGCCAGCAGCTTTATGGCTGGGGGGCCCACTGAAGCTTTCTTT. This codes for CASSFMAGGPTEAFF.

This clone was recorded at least ten times. Other DNA variants within this sample encode the same CDR3. The gene calls are TRBV2 and TRBJ1-1, with a tentative D call TRBD1 (6 bases). The CDR3 is 14 residues long. The V and J ends lost 5 bases and 5 bases respectively, with 15 bases between them. CDR1 is SNHLY and CDR2 is FYNNEI in the germline V gene. The CDR3 loop reads CASSSGGRMTEAFF. The DNA for the CDR3 is TGTGCCAGCAGTTCGGGGGGGCGCATGACTGAAGCTTTCTTT.

The rearrangement links TRBV10-3 to TRBJ2-7, with D possibly being TRBD1 (6 bases). The V and J ends lost 2 bases and 1 base respectively, with 9 bases between them. The CDR3 totals 14 residues. Germline V gene data show CDR1 as ENHRY and CDR2 as SYGVKD. The chain's CDR3 is CAISEKQGSYEQYF. The CDR3 DNA reads TGTGCCATCAGTGAGAAGCAGGGGTCCTACGAGCAGTACTTC.

About this clone itself: With only one base between it and a far larger clone, this is likely a read error. The rearrangement joins TRBV5-4 to TRBJ2-2; no firm D call. V was pared by 3 bases and J by 5 bases, with 11 bases between. CDR3 size: 14 residues. Germline V lookup: CDR1 SGHNT, CDR2 YYREEE (reference sequence). CDR3 coding DNA: TGTGCCAGCAGCTCCGGATGTCAGACCGGGGAGCTGTTTTTT. As protein: CASSSGCQTGELFF.

As for this clone: The likely explanation is a read error, given a far larger clone one base away. The chain combines TRBV14 with TRBJ1-3; D call uncertain. The CDR3 totals 16 residues. Germline V CDR1 and CDR2: SGHDN, FVKESK. CDR3 protein: CACSQELQSSGNTIYF. The CDR3 nucleotides are TGTGCCTGCAGCCAAGAATTGCAGAGCTCTGGAAACACCATATATTTT.

V and J are TRBV5-1 and TRBJ1-3; 12 bases align to TRBD1. Germline-derived CDR1 and CDR2 are SGHRS and YFSETQ. Trimming at V came to 4 bases and at J to 4 bases, leaving 9 bases not matched to a gene. The CDR3 contains 17 residues. The chain's CDR3 is CASSPSGQGANGNTIYF. As DNA, the CDR3 is TGCGCCAGCAGCCCCTCGGGACAGGGGGCTAACGGAAACACCATATATTTT.

The chain combines TRBV6-5 with TRBJ2-7; D unclear. This CDR3 is built from 12 residues. Germline V gene data show CDR1 as MNHEY and CDR2 as SVGAGI. V was shortened by 3 bases and J by 1 base, with 4 bases between the two germline ends. The CDR3 nucleotides are TGTGCCAGCAGTTATAGTTCCTACGAGCAGTACTTC. It yields the protein CASSYSSYEQYF.

The chain has TRBV6-5 and TRBJ2-2; D might be TRBD2 (5 bases). V dropped 4 bases and J dropped 2 bases, with 14 bases sitting between them. The length of the CDR3 is 16 residues. CDR1 and CDR2 from the germline V gene are MNHEY and SVGAGI. For the CDR3, the DNA is TGTGCCAGCAGTTCCCTAGAGGGATTCAACACCGGGGAGCTGTTTTTT. Encoded protein: CASSSLEGFNTGELFF.

The chain couples TRBV5-1 to TRBJ2-7, with TRBD1 matching over 10 bases. V gave up 4 bases and J gave up 1 base; unmatched junction bases: 17. The CDR3 covers 19 residues. Germline V gene lookup returns CDR1 SGHRS and CDR2 YFSETQ. The DNA of the CDR3 is TGCGCCAGCAGCGCTCTCCCGACAGGGGGCAGGGACTATTCCTACGAGCAGTACTTC. Translated, it gives CASSALPTGGRDYSYEQYF. The full variable domain, completed using reference TRBV5-1 and TRBJ2-7, is KAGVTQTPRYLIKTRGQQVTLSCSPISGHRSVSWYQQTPGQGLQFLFEYFSETQRNKGNFPGRFSGRQFSNSRSEMNVSTLELGDSALYLCASSALPTGGRDYSYEQYFGPGTRLTVT.

V is TRBV15 and J is TRBJ2-3; the D is unclear. CDR1 LNHNV and CDR2 YYDKDF come from the germline V gene (reference sequence). The length of the CDR3 is 15 residues. Trimming removed 2 bases at V and 2 bases at J, with 11 bases between. The CDR3 DNA reads as TGTGCCACCAGCAGACCGGCCTTCTCCACAGATACGCAGTATTTT. It yields the protein CATSRPAFSTDTQYF. The full variable domain, with the rest looked up from reference TRBV15 and TRBJ2-3, is DAMVIQNPRYQVTQFGKPVTLSCSQTLNHNVMYWYQQKSSQAPKLLFHYYDKDFNNEADTPDNFQSRRPNTSFCFLDIRSPGLGDTAMYLCATSRPAFSTDTQYFGPGTRLTVL.